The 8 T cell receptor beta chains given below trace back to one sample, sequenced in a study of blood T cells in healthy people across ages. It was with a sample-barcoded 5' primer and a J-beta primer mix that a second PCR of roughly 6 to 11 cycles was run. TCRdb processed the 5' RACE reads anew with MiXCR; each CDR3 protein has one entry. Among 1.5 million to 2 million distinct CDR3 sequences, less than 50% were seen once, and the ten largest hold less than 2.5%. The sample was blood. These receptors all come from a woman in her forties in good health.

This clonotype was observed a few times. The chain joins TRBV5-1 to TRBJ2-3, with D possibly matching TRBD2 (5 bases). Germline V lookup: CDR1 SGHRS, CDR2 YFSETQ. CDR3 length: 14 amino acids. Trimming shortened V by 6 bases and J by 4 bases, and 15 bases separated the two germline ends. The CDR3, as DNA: TGCGCCAGCACACCAGGAGGCACGGCAGATACGCAGTATTTT. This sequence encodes CASTPGGTADTQYF. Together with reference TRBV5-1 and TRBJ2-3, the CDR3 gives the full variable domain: KAGVTQTPRYLIKTRGQQVTLSCSPISGHRSVSWYQQTPGQGLQFLFEYFSETQRNKGNFPGRFSGRQFSNSRSEMNVSTLELGDSALYLCASTPGGTADTQYFGPGTRLTVL.

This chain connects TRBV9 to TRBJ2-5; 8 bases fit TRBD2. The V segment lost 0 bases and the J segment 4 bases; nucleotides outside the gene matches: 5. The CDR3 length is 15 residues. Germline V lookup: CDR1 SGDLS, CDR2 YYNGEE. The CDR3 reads CASSVAWTSTETQYF. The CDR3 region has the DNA TGTGCCAGCAGCGTAGCGTGGACTAGCACAGAGACCCAGTACTTC.

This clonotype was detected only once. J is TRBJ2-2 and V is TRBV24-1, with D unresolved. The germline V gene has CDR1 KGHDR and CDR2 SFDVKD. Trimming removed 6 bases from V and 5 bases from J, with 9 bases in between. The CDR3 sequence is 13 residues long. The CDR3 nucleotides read TGTGCCACCAGTAGCAGAACTACCGGGGAGCTGTTTTTT. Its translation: CATSSRTTGELFF.

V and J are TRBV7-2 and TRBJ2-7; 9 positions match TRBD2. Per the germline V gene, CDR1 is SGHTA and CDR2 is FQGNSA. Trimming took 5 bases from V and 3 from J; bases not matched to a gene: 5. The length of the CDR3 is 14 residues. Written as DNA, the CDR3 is TGTGCCAGCAGCACAATGCGGGGGGGCTACGAGCAGTACTTC. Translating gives CASSTMRGGYEQYF.

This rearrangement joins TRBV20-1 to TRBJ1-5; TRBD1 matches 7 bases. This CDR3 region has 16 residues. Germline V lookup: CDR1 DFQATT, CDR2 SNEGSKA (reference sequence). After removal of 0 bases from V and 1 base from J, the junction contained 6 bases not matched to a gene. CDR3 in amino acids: CSAREPPQGSNQPQHF. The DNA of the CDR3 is TGCAGTGCTAGAGAACCCCCACAGGGGAGCAATCAGCCCCAGCATTTT.

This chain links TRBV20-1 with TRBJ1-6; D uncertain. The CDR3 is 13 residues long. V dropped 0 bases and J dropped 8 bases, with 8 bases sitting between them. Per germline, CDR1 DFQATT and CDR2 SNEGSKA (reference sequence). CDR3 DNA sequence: TGCAGTGCTAGAGATGGGCCCCATTCACCCCTCCACTTT. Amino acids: CSARDGPHSPLHF.

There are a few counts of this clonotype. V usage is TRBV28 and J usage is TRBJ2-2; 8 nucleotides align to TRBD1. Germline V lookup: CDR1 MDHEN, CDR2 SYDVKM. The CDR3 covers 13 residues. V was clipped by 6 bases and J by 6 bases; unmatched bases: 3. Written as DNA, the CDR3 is TGTGCCAGCAGCCCCAGGGGGCCCGGGGAGCTGTTTTTT. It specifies CASSPRGPGELFF.

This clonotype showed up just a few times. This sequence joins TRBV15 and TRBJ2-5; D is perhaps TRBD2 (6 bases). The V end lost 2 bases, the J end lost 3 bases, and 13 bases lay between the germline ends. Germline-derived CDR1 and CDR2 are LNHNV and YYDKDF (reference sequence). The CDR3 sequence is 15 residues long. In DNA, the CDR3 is TGTGCCACCAGCAGACTACTGGGGGGAGAAGAGACCCAGTACTTC. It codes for CATSRLLGGEETQYF. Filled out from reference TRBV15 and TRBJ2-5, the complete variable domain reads DAMVIQNPRYQVTQFGKPVTLSCSQTLNHNVMYWYQQKSSQAPKLLFHYYDKDFNNEADTPDNFQSRRPNTSFCFLDIRSPGLGDTAMYLCATSRLLGGEETQYFGPGTRLLVL.